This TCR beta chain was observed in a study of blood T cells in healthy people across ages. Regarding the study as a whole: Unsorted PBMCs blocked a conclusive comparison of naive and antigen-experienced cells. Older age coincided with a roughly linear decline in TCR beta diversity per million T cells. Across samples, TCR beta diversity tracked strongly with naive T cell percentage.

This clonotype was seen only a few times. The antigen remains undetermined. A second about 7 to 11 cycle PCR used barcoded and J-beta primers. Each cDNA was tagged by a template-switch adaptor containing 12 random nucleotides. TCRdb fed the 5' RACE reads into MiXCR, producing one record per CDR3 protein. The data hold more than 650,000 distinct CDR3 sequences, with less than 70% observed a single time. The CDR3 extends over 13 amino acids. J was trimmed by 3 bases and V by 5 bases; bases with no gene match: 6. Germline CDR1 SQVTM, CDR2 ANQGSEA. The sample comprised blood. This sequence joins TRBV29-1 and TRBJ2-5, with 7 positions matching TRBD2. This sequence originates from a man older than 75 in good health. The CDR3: CSVKGSGKETQYF. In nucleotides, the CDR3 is TGCAGCGTTAAGGGCAGCGGGAAAGAGACCCAGTACTTC.